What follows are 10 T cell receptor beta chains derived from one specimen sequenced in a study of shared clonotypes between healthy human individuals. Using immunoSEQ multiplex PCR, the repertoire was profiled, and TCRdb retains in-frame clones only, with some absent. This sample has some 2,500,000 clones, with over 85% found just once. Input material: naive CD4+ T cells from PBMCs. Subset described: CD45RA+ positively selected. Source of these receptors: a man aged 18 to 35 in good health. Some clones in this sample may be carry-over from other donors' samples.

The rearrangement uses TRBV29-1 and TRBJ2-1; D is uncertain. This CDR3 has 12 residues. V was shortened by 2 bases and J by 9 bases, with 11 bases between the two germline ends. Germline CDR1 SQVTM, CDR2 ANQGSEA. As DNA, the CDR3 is TGCAGCGTTGAAAGCCCACCTTTTGAGCAGTTCTTC. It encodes CSVESPPFEQFF.

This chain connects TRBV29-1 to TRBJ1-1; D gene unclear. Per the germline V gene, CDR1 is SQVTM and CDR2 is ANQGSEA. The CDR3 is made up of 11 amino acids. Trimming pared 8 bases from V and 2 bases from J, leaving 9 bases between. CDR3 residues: CSTNLNTEAFF. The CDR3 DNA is TGCAGCACCAATCTCAACACTGAAGCTTTCTTT. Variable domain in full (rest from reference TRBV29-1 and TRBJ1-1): SAVISQKPSRDICQRGTSLTIQCQVDSQVTMMFWYRQQPGQSLTLIATANQGSEATYESGFVIDKFPISRPNLTFSTLTVSNMSPEDSSIYLCSTNLNTEAFFGQGTRLTVV.

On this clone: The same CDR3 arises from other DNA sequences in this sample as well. The CDR3 DNA is TGTGCCAGCAGTTTACTGGGGGCCAAAAACATTCAGTACTTC. This gives the protein CASSLLGAKNIQYF. V gene TRBV28 combines with J gene TRBJ2-4, with unresolved D. Trimming took 2 bases from V and 1 from J, leaving 6 bases between them. This CDR3 comprises 14 residues. Germline values: CDR1 MDHEN, CDR2 SYDVKM.

The CDR3: CASSLGTGVSWDTQYF. The CDR3 DNA follows: TGTGCCAGCAGCTTAGGGACAGGGGTATCGTGGGATACGCAGTATTTT. The chain has TRBV7-8 and TRBJ2-3; 9 bases match TRBD1. The length of the CDR3 is 16 residues. Trimming at V came to 1 base and at J to 6 bases, leaving 8 bases not matched to a gene. CDR1 is SGHVS, CDR2 FQNEAQ, per germline.

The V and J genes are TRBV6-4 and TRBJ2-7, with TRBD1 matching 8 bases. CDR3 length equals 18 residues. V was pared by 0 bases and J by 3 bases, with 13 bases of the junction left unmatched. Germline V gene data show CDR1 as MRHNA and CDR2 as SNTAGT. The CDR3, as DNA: TGTGCCAGCAGTGACTCCACAGTGCAGGGGGCGCGGGACTACGAGCAGTACTTC. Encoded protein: CASSDSTVQGARDYEQYF.

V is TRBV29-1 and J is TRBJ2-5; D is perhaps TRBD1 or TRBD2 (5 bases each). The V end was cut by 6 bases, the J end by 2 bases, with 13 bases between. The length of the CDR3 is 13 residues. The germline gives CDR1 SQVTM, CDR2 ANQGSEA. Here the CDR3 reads CSVGTATQETQYF. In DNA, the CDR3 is TGCAGCGTCGGGACGGCCACTCAAGAGACCCAGTACTTC.

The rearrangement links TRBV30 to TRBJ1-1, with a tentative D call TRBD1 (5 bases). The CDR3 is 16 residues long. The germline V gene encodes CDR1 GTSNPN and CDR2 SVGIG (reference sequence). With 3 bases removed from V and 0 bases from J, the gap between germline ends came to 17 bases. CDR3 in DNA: TGTGCCTGGAGCGGGGGACGGGGGGTAATGAACACTGAAGCTTTCTTT. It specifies CAWSGGRGVMNTEAFF.

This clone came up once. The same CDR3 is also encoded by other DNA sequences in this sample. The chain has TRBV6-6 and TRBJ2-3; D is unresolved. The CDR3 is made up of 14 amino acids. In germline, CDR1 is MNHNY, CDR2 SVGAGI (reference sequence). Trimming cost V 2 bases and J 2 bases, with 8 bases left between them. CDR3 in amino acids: CASSYPDNTDTQYF. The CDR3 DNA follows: TGTGCCAGCAGTTACCCAGACAACACAGATACGCAGTATTTT.

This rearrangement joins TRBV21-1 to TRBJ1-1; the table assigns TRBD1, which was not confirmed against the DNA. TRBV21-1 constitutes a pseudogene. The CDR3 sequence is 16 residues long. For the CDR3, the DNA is TGTGCCAGCAGCTTCTCGCCCCGGGACAGGGGCGCTGAAGCTTTCTTT. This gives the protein CASSFSPRDRGAEAFF.

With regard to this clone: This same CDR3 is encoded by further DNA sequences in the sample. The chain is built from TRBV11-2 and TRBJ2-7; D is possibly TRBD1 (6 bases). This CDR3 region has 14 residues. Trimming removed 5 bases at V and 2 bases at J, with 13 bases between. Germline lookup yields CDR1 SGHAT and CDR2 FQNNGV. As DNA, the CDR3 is TGTGCCAGCAGCCCAACGGGACACCCCTACGAGCAGTACTTC. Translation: CASSPTGHPYEQYF.